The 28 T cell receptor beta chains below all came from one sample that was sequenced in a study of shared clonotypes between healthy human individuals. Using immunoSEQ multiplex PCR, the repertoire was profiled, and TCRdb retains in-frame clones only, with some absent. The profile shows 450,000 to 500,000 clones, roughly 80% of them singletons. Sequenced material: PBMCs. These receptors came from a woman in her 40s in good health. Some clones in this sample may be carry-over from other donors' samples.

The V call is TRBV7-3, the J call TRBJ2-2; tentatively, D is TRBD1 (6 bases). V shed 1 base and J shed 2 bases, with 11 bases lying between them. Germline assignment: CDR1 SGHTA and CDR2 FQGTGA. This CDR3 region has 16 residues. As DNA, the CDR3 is TGTGCCAGCAGCTTAATGGGGGCAGCCAACACCGGGGAGCTGTTTTTT. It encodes CASSLMGAANTGELFF.

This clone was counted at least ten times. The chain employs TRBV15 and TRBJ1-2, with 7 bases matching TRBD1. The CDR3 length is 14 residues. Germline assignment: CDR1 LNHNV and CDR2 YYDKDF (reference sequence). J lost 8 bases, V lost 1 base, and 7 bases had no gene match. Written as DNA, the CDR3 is TGTGCCACCAGCAGAGTCGACAGGGTACGGGGCTACACCTTC. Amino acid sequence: CATSRVDRVRGYTF. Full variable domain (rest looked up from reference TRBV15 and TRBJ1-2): DAMVIQNPRYQVTQFGKPVTLSCSQTLNHNVMYWYQQKSSQAPKLLFHYYDKDFNNEADTPDNFQSRRPNTSFCFLDIRSPGLGDTAMYLCATSRVDRVRGYTFGSGTRLTVV.

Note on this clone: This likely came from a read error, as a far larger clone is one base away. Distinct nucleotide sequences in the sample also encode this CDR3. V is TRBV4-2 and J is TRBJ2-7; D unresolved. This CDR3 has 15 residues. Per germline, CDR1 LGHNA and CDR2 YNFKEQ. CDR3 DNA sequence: TGTGCCAGTAGCCGAAGCGAGTCCTCCTCCTACGAGCAGTACTTC. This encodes CASSRSESSSYEQYF.

The CDR3 loop is CASSLEWGKDEQFF. The CDR3 DNA reads TGTGCCAGCAGTCTCGAGTGGGGGAAAGATGAGCAGTTCTTC. The chain combines TRBV11-3 with TRBJ2-1, with D possibly being TRBD1 or TRBD2 (5 bases each). V lost 6 bases, J lost 8 bases, and 17 bases lay in between. Germline loops: CDR1 SGHNT, CDR2 YENEEA. CDR3 length: 14 residues.

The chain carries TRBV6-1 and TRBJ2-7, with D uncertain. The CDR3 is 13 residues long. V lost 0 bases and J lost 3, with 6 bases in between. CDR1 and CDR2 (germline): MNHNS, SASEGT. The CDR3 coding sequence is TGTGCCAGCAGTGAAGCTTCAAACTACGAGCAGTACTTC. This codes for CASSEASNYEQYF.

DNA of the CDR3: TGTGCCAGCAGCCTTCAGGATTCGAACACCGGGGAGCTGTTTTTT. Its translation is CASSLQDSNTGELFF. The gene calls are TRBV5-6 and TRBJ2-2, with D uncertain. The V gene lost 4 bases and the J gene lost 0 bases, with 10 bases spanning the gap. CDR3 size: 15 residues. Germline CDR1 reads SGHDT; CDR2 reads YYEEEE.

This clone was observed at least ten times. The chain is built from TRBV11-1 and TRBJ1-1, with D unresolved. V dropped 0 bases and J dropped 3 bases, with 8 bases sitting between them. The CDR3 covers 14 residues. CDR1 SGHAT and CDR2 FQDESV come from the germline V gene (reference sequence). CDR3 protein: CASSLAGSHTEAFF. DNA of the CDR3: TGTGCCAGCAGCTTAGCGGGCAGCCACACTGAAGCTTTCTTT. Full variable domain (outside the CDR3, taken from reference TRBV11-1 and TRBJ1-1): EAEVAQSPRYKITEKSQAVAFWCDPISGHATLYWYRQILGQGPELLVQFQDESVVDDSQLPKDRFSAERLKGVDSTLKIQPAELGDSAMYLCASSLAGSHTEAFFGQGTRLTVV.

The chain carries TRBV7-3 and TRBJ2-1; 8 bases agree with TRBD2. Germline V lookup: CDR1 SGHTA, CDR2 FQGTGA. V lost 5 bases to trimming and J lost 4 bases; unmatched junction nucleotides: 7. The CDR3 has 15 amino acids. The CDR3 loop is CASSRLGLAYNEQFF. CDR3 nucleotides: TGTGCCAGCAGCCGGCTTGGACTAGCATACAATGAGCAGTTCTTC.

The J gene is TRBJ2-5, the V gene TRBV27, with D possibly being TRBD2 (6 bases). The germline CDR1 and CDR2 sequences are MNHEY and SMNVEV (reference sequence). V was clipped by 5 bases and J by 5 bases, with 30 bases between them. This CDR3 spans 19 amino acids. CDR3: CASSPLFGGAGSQRETQYF. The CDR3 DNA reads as TGTGCCAGCAGTCCACTATTTGGAGGGGCGGGCAGCCAACGGGAGACCCAGTACTTC.

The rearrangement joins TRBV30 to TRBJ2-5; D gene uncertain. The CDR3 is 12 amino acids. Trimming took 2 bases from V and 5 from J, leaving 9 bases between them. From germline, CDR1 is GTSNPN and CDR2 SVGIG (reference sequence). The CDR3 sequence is CAWSWLGETQYF. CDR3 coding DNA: TGTGCCTGGAGTTGGCTGGGGGAGACCCAGTACTTC.

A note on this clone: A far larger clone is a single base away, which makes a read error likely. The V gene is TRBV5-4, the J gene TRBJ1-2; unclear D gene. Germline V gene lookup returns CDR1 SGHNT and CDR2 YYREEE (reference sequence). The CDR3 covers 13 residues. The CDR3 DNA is TGTGCCAGCAGCTTGGTAACCGGCTATGGCCACACCTTC. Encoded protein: CASSLVTGYGHTF.

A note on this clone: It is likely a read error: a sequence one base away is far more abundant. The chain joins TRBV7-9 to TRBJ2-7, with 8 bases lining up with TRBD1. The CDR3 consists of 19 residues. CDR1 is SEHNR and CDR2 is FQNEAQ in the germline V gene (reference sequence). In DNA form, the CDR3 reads TGTGCCAGCAGCTTAGCGGTGAGAACAGGGGGACTGGGGTCCTACGGGCAGTACTTC. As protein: CASSLAVRTGGLGSYGQYF.

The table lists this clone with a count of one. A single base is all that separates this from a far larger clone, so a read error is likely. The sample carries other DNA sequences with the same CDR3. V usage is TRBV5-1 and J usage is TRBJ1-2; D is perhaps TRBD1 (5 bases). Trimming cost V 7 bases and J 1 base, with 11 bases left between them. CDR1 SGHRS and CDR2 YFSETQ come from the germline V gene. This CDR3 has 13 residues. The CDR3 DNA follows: TGCGCCAGCGGGGCGGGGGATAACTATGGCTACACCTTC. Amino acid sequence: CASGAGDNYGYTF.

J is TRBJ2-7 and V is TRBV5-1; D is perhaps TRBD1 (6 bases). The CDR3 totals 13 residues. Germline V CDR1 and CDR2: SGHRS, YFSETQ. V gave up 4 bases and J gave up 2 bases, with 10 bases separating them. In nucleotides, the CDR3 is TGCGCCAGCAGCAAGACAGGCCCCTACGAGCAGTACTTC. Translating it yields CASSKTGPYEQYF.

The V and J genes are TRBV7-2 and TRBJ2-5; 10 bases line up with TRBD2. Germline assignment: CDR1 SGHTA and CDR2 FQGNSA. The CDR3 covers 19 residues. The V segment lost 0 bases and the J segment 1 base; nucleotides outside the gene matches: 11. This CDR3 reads CASSLARGSGRTSQETQYF. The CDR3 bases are TGTGCCAGCAGCTTAGCCAGGGGTAGCGGGAGGACCTCCCAAGAGACCCAGTACTTC.

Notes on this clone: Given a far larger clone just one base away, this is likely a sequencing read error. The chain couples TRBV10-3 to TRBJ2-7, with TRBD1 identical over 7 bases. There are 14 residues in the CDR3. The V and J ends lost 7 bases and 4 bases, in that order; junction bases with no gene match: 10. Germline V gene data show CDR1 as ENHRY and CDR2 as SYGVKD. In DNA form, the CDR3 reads TGTGCCATCAAAGGGGGACAGTGGTTGTACGAGCAGTACTTC. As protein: CAIKGGQWLYEQYF.

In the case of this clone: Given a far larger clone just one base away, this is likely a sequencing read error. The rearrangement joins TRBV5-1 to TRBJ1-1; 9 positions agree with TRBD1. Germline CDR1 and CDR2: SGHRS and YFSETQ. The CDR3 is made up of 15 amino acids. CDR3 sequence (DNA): TGCGCCAGCAGCTTGTTTACAGGGGGCAACACTGAAGATTTCTTT. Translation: CASSLFTGGNTEDFF.

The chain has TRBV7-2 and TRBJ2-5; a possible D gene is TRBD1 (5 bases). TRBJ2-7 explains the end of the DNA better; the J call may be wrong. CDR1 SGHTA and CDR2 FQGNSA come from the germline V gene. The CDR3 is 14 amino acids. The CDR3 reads CATAEWPGNDEQYF. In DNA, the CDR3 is TGTGCCACCGCGGAGTGGCCAGGGAACGACGAGCAGTACTTC.

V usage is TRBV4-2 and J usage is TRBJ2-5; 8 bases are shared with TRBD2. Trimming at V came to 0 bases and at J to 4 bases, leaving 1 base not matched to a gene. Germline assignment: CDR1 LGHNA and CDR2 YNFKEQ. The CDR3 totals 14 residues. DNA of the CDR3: TGTGCCAGCAGCCAAGACCTAGCGGGAGAGACCCAGTACTTC. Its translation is CASSQDLAGETQYF.

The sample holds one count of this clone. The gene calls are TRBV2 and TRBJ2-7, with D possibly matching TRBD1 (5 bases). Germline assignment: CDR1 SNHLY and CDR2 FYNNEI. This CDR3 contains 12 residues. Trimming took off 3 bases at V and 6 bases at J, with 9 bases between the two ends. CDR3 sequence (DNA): TGTGCCAGCAGTGAGCAGGGTTTCGAGCAGTACTTC. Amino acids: CASSEQGFEQYF.

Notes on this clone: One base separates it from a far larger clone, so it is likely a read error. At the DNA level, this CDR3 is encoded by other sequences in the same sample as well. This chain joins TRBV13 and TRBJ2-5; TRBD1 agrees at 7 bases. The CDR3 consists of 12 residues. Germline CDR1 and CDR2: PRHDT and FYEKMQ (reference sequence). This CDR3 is CASSLIGTAQYF. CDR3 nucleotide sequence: TGCGCCAGCAGCTTAATCGGGACAGCCCAGTACTTC.

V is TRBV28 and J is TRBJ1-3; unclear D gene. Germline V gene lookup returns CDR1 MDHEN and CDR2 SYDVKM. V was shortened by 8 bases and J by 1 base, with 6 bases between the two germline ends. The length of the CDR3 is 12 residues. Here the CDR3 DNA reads TGTGCCAGCGGCCTTTCTGGAAACACCATATATTTT. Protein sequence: CASGLSGNTIYF.

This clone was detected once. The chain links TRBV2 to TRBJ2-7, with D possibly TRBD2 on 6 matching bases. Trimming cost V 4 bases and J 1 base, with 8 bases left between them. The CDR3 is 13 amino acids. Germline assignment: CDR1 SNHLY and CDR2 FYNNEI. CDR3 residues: CASSAGGSYEQYF. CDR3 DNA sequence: TGTGCCAGCAGTGCCGGGGGATCCTACGAGCAGTACTTC.

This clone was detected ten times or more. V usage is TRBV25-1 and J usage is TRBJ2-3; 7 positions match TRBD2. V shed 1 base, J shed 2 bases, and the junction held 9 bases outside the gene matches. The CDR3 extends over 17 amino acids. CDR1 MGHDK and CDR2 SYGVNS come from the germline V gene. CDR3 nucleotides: TGTGCCAGCAGTGAATTAGGGAGGGGACCGTCCACAGATACGCAGTATTTT. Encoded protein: CASSELGRGPSTDTQYF.

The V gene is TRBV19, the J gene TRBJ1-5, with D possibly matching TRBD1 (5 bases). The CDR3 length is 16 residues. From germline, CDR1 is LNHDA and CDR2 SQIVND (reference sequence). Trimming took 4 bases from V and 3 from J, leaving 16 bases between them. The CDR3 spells CASSTILDRYNQPQHF. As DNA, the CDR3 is TGTGCCAGTAGTACGATATTAGACAGATACAATCAGCCCCAGCATTTT.

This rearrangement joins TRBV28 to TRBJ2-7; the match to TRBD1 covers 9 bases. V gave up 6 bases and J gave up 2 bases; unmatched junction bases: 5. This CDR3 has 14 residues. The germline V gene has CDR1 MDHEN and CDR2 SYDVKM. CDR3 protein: CASRLDRGAYEQYF. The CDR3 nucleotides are TGTGCCAGCAGACTGGACAGGGGAGCCTACGAGCAGTACTTC.

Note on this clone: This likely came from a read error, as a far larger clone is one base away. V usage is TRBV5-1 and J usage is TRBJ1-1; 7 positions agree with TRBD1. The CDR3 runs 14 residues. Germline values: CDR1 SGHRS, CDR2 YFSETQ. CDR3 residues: CASSLETGNTEALF. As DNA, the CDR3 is TGCGCCAGCAGCTTGGAGACAGGGAACACTGAAGCTCTCTTT.

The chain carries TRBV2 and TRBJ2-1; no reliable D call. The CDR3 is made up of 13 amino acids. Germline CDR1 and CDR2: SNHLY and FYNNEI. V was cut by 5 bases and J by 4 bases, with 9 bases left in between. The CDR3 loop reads CASSHQEYNEQFF. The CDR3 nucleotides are TGTGCCAGCAGTCATCAGGAATACAATGAGCAGTTCTTC.